This TCR beta chain was observed in a study of siplizumab effects on memory and regulatory T cells. This CDR3 has 15 residues. The germline gives CDR1 SGHRS, CDR2 YFSETQ. The V end lost 0 bases, the J end lost 3 bases, and 12 bases lay between the germline ends. The data were produced by immunoSEQ multiplex PCR, yet TCRdb's version contains in-frame clones alone and is incomplete. The sample records tens of thousands of clones, about 90% being singletons. Sequenced sample: CD8+ T cells sorted from blood. The J gene is TRBJ1-2, the V gene TRBV5-1, with D possibly matching TRBD1 (6 bases). This sequence originates from a human donor in good health. CDR3 sequence reads: CASSLEGGIDYGYTF. DNA for the CDR3: TGCGCCAGCAGCTTGGAAGGGGGTATCGACTATGGCTACACCTTC.